What follows are 18 T cell receptor beta chains derived from one specimen sequenced in a study of early T cells in non-severe SARS-CoV-2 infection. TCRdb passed the 5' RACE reads through MiXCR, listing each CDR3 protein once. The table records just under 90,000 distinct CDR3 sequences, approximately 15% of them present only once. The sample was whole blood. The receptor set was obtained from an adult who was a healthcare worker with PCR-confirmed SARS-CoV-2 infection or an uninfected control (not recorded which).

The J gene is TRBJ2-7, the V gene TRBV6-5; 7 bases align to TRBD2. CDR3 size: 15 residues. CDR1 and CDR2 (germline): MNHEY, SVGAGI. After removal of 4 bases from V and 0 bases from J, the junction contained 6 bases not matched to a gene. The CDR3 is CASSWEGSSSYEQYF. The CDR3 DNA is TGTGCCAGCAGTTGGGAGGGCAGCAGCTCCTACGAGCAGTACTTC.

The V and J genes are TRBV27 and TRBJ1-2; D remains ambiguous. This CDR3 region has 10 residues. V was pared by 5 bases and J by 5 bases, with 3 bases between. CDR1 is MNHEY and CDR2 is SMNVEV in the germline V gene (reference sequence). In nucleotides, the CDR3 is TGTGCCAGCAGTCCGTATGGCTACACCTTC. Amino acids: CASSPYGYTF.

This clonotype was found many times. The chain links TRBV19 to TRBJ2-3; unclear D gene. Germline V gene lookup returns CDR1 LNHDA and CDR2 SQIVND (reference sequence). Trimming took off 11 bases at V and 0 bases at J, with 12 bases between the two ends. The CDR3 is 13 amino acids. The CDR3 DNA follows: TGTGCCTCGAGTAGGGTTAGCACAGATACGCAGTATTTT. This sequence encodes CASSRVSTDTQYF.

The chain combines TRBV7-6 with TRBJ2-7, with 7 bases fitting TRBD1. This CDR3 has 14 residues. V was pared by 5 bases and J by 4 bases, with 8 bases of the junction left unmatched. Per germline, CDR1 SGHVS and CDR2 FNYEAQ. The DNA for the CDR3 is TGTGCCAGCAGCCATCAGGGGGACGGTTACGAGCAGTACTTC. Translating it yields CASSHQGDGYEQYF.

This clonotype was seen a few times. The chain employs TRBV7-8 and TRBJ1-1; no clear D gene. Trimming took 3 bases from V and 11 from J, leaving 13 bases between them. The germline V gene has CDR1 SGHVS and CDR2 FQNEAQ. The CDR3 spans 12 residues. In nucleotides, the CDR3 is TGTGCCAGCAGCTTCACCAGTCTGGAGGCTTTCTTT. Translated: CASSFTSLEAFF.

This clonotype was counted a few times. This rearrangement joins TRBV2 to TRBJ1-1; unclear D gene. The V gene lost 8 bases and the J gene lost 11 bases, with 12 bases spanning the gap. This CDR3 has 10 amino acids. Per the germline V gene, CDR1 is SNHLY and CDR2 is FYNNEI. CDR3 sequence reads: CASRGPWAFF. The CDR3 DNA is TGTGCCAGCCGGGGTCCATGGGCTTTCTTT.

In this sample, this clonotype turned up a few times. The chain combines TRBV7-9 with TRBJ2-1; the D gene is possibly TRBD1 (5 bases). Germline V lookup: CDR1 SEHNR, CDR2 FQNEAQ (reference sequence). Between the trimmed V and J ends, which lost 0 bases and 8 bases, there was a span of 17 bases. CDR3 length equals 16 residues. The CDR3 DNA follows: TGTGCCAGCAGCTTAGCGAAGGGGCCCCCATACGATGAGCAGTTCTTC. Translated: CASSLAKGPPYDEQFF.

This clonotype was recorded at least ten times. V gene TRBV18 combines with J gene TRBJ1-5, with TRBD1 identical over 8 bases. Germline assignment: CDR1 KGHSH and CDR2 LQKENI. This CDR3 is built from 15 residues. J gave up 2 bases and V 0 bases, and 0 bases lay outside the gene matches. The CDR3 coding sequence is TGTGCCAGCTCACCACCGGGACAGGGCAATCAGCCCCAGCATTTT. Translating it yields CASSPPGQGNQPQHF. The full variable domain, rest sourced from reference TRBV18 and TRBJ1-5, is NAGVMQNPRHLVRRRGQEARLRCSPMKGHSHVYWYRQLPEEGLKFMVYLQKENIIDESGMPKERFSAEFPKEGPSILRIQQVVRGDSAAYFCASSPPGQGNQPQHFGDGTRLSIL.

This clonotype has just a few counts. This chain connects TRBV27 to TRBJ2-1; 10 nucleotides agree with TRBD2. The V segment lost 10 bases and the J segment 4 bases; nucleotides outside the gene matches: 10. The CDR3 is 15 amino acids. Germline CDR1 reads MNHEY; CDR2 reads SMNVEV (reference sequence). CDR3 residues: CATLEREGGYNEQFF. The DNA for the CDR3 is TGTGCCACTTTAGAGCGGGAGGGCGGTTACAATGAGCAGTTCTTC.

The chain carries TRBV12-3 or TRBV12-4 and TRBJ2-5, with 11 bases fitting TRBD1. V shed 8 bases and J 5 bases; nucleotides not matched to a gene: 4. This CDR3 contains 13 residues. The CDR3 sequence is CASCRDRGETQYF. The CDR3 DNA is TGTGCCAGCTGCCGGGACAGGGGGGAGACCCAGTACTTC.

The sample holds many counts of this clonotype. The chain combines TRBV18 with TRBJ1-1; D call uncertain. The CDR3 length is 17 residues. V lost 1 base to trimming and J lost 3 bases, with 18 bases between them. Germline V gives CDR1 KGHSH, CDR2 LQKENI. The CDR3 bases are TGTGCCAGCTCACCACGGGCGTATTCACCTGGAGACACTGAAGCTTTCTTT. Residues: CASSPRAYSPGDTEAFF.

DNA of the CDR3: TGCAGTGCTAGAGATACAGGTCTTCATAGCAATCAGCCCCAGCATTTT. It yields the protein CSARDTGLHSNQPQHF. The chain recombines TRBV20-1 with TRBJ1-5, with D possibly matching TRBD1 (5 bases). Trimming took 0 bases from V and 0 from J, leaving 12 bases between them. The CDR3 runs 16 residues. Germline V gene lookup returns CDR1 DFQATT and CDR2 SNEGSKA (reference sequence).

The rearrangement links TRBV10-3 to TRBJ2-2; 7 bases align to TRBD2. V gave up 2 bases and J gave up 2 bases; unmatched junction bases: 14. This CDR3 spans 19 amino acids. The V gene's germline CDR1 is ENHRY and CDR2 SYGVKD. CDR3 loop: CAISEGQRGTVSNTGELFF. CDR3 in DNA: TGTGCCATCAGTGAGGGCCAGCGGGGCACCGTCTCTAACACCGGGGAGCTGTTTTTT.

This clonotype appeared many times. V and J are TRBV7-9 and TRBJ2-3; 8 nucleotides align to TRBD2. V gave up 4 bases and J gave up 10 bases; unmatched junction bases: 13. The CDR3 has 15 residues. The germline V gene has CDR1 SEHNR and CDR2 FQNEAQ (reference sequence). For the CDR3, the DNA is TGTGCCAGCAGCTCCACCTCCGGGACGCGGGGGGCGCAGTATTTT. Translating it yields CASSSTSGTRGAQYF. The full variable domain, with the rest looked up from reference TRBV7-9 and TRBJ2-3, is DTGVSQNPRHKITKRGQNVTFRCDPISEHNRLYWYRQTLGQGPEFLTYFQNEAQLEKSRLLSDRFSAERPKGSFSTLEIQRTEQGDSAMYLCASSSTSGTRGAQYFGPGTRLTVL.

This clonotype was seen a few times. J is TRBJ1-2 and V is TRBV6-1; the D gene is possibly TRBD1 (5 bases). V was cut by 6 bases and J by 6 bases, with 17 bases left in between. CDR1 is MNHNS and CDR2 is SASEGT in the germline V gene. The CDR3 is made up of 14 amino acids. This CDR3 reads CASSLRWGDDGYTF. CDR3 DNA: TGTGCCAGCAGCCTAAGGTGGGGGGACGATGGCTACACCTTC.

The rearrangement joins TRBV4-2 to TRBJ2-4; TRBD1 aligns across 8 bases. With 3 bases clipped from V and 0 bases from J, the junction kept 7 bases outside the gene matches. Looked up from germline, CDR1 is LGHNA and CDR2 is YNFKEQ. This CDR3 has 17 residues. CDR3 amino acids: CASSQDRDRVAKNIQYF. In DNA, the CDR3 is TGTGCCAGCAGCCAGGACAGGGATCGGGTAGCCAAAAACATTCAGTACTTC.

V is TRBV29-1 and J is TRBJ1-5, with D possibly TRBD1 on 5 matching bases. With 7 bases removed from V and 0 bases from J, the gap between germline ends came to 10 bases. This CDR3 is 13 amino acids long. Germline CDR1 reads SQVTM; CDR2 reads ANQGSEA. The CDR3 bases are TGCAGCGCCAGGGTAAATAGCAATCAGCCCCAGCATTTT. It specifies CSARVNSNQPQHF.

CDR3 bases: TGTGCCAGTAGGTCGACCGCCTTCCCCCACGGCTACACCTTC. Protein product: CASRSTAFPHGYTF. The genes are TRBV19 and TRBJ1-2; D is unresolved. Per the germline V gene, CDR1 is LNHDA and CDR2 is SQIVND (reference sequence). The CDR3 consists of 14 residues. Deletions cut 6 bases from V and 8 bases from J, with 19 bases between.